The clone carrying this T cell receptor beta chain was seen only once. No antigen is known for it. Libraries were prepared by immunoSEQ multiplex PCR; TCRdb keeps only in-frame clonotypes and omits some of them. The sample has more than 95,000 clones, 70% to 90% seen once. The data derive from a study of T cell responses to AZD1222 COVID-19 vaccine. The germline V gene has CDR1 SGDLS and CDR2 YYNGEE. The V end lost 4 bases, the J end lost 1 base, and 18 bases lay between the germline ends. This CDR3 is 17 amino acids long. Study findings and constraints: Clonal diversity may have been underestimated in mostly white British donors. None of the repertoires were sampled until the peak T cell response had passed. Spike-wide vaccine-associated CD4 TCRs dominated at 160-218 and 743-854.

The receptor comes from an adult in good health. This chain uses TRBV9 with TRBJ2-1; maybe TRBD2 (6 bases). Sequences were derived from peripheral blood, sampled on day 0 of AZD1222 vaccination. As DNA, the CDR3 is TGTGCCAGCAGCCTCCGGGAGCTAGAGGGGTCCTACAATGAGCAGTTCTTC. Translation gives CASSLRELEGSYNEQFF.